The clone carrying this TCR beta chain turned up a few times. This entry belongs to a study of cytomegalovirus exposure and HLA in healthy donors. The PCR was carried out with 60 Vbeta primers and 13 Jbeta primers. The table came from immunoSEQ multiplex PCR; TCRdb's copy has only in-frame clones and leaves some out. The sample lists about 110,000 clones; 65% to 85% were seen once. After removal of 3 bases from V and 5 bases from J, the junction contained 12 bases not matched to a gene. The CDR3 length is 16 residues. Germline CDR1 is MNHEY and CDR2 is SMNVEV (reference sequence). This sequence originates from a male donor in good health and CMV-seropositive. The chain combines TRBV27 with TRBJ2-5; 7 positions agree with TRBD2. The sequencing sample was made of PBMCs. CDR3 in amino acids: CASSFLGSAGRETQYF. CDR3 bases: TGTGCCAGCAGTTTTCTCGGCTCAGCGGGGCGGGAGACCCAGTACTTC.